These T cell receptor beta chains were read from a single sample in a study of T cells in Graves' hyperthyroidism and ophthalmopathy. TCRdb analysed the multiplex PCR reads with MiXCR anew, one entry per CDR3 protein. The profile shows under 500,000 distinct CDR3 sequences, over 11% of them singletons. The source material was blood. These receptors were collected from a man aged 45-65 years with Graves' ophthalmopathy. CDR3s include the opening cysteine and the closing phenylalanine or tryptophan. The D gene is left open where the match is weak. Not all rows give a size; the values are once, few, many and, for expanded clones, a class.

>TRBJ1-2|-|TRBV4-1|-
TGCGCCAGCAGCCATCCGATCGGGGGGCGCCGCGGCTACACCTTC
CASSHPIGGRRGYTF
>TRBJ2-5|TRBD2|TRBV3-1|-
TGTGCCAGCAGCCACGCGGGAGTGAGCGCGGAGACCCAGTACTTC
CASSHAGVSAETQYF
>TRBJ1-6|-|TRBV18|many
TGTGCCAGCTCGTTGGGGATCGGGCTTGGCTCACCCCTCCACTTT
CASSLGIGLGSPLHF
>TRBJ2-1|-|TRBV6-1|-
TGTGCCAGCAGTCCCAGCTCACAACAATGGTCCTACAATGAGCAGTTCTTC
CASSPSSQQWSYNEQFF
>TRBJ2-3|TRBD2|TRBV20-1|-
TGCAGTGCTAGGAGGGGACTAGCGGTCATGGATACGCAGTATTTT
CSARRGLAVMDTQYF
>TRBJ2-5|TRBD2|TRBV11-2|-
TGTGCCAGCAGCTTAGCCAGTTCCCCGGGACTAGCGGGAGTAGAACAAGAGACCCAGTACTTC
CASSLASSPGLAGVEQETQYF
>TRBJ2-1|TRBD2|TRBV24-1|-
TGTGCCACCAACAGCGGGAGTCGTAATGAGCAGTTCTTC
CATNSGSRNEQFF
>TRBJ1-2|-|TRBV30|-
TGTGCCTGGAGTGACCAAGGGGCCAGGGTTTATGGCTACACCTTC
CAWSDQGARVYGYTF
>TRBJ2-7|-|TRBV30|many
TGTGCCTGGAGTAGAGGGGCCCACGAGCAGTACTTC
CAWSRGAHEQYF
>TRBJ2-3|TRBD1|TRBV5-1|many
TGCGCCAGCAGCTTGCAGTCTCAGGGGGCAGATACGCAGTATTTT
CASSLQSQGADTQYF
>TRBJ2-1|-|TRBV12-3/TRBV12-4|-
TGTGCCAGGGGGGACGGCCAACTCAACAATGAGCAGTTCTTC
CARGDGQLNNEQFF
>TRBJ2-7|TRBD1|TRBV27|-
TGTGCCAGCCCTAGCAGGGGGCCCAGCTACGAGCAGTACTTC
CASPSRGPSYEQYF
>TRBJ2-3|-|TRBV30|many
TGTGCCTGGAGCAGGGGCTTGACTACAGATACGCAGTATTTT
CAWSRGLTTDTQYF
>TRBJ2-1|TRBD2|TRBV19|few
TGTGCCAGTGCAGGCGGGGGGAGCTCCTACAATGAGCAGTTCTTC
CASAGGGSSYNEQFF
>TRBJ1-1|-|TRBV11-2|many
TGTGCCAGTCAGAGGGCCTCGGGTCTGAACACTGAAGCTTTCTTT
CASQRASGLNTEAFF
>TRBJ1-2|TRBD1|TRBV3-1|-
TGTGCCAGCAGTCTCAAAATTGGACAGGTAGCTAACTATGGCTACACCTTC
CASSLKIGQVANYGYTF
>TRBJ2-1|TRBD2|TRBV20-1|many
TGCAGTGCGCAACGGGAGGCCTCCTACAATGAGCAGTTCTTC
CSAQREASYNEQFF
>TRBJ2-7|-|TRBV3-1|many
TGTGCCAGCAGCCAAGAATCGCCGGGAATGGTCTACGAGCAGTACTTC
CASSQESPGMVYEQYF
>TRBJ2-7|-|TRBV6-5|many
TGTGCCAGCAGTTATAGCGACGAGCAGTACTTC
CASSYSDEQYF
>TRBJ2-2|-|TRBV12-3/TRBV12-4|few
TGTGCCAGCAGTTATACAGGGAGTGTCGCCGGGGAGCTGTTTTTT
CASSYTGSVAGELFF
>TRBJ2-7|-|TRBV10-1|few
TGCGCCAGCAGTGGCCCCGGTGATGGGGGCGGGAGCTCCCAGCCCGCTTCCTACGAGCAGTACTTC
CASSGPGDGGGSSQPASYEQYF
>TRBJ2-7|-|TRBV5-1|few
TGCGCCAGCAGCTTGGAAACAAACGAGCAGTACTTC
CASSLETNEQYF
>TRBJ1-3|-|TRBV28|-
TGTGCCAGCAGTCCTCCTTCTGGAAACACCATATATTTT
CASSPPSGNTIYF
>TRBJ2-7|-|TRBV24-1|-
TGTGCCACCGGATCTAGCCGGGGAAGTGAGCAGTACTTC
CATGSSRGSEQYF
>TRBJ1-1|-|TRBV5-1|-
TGCGCCAGCAGCTTTCTTTTAGGGAACACTGAAGCTTTCTTT
CASSFLLGNTEAFF
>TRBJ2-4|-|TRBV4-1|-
TGCGCCAGCAGCCAGCTACACACGTCATCCAAAAACATTCAGTACTTC
CASSQLHTSSKNIQYF
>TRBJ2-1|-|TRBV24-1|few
TGTGCCACCAGTCCGGCGGACAGAGTGCAGTTCTTC
CATSPADRVQFF
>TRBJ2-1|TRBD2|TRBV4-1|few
TGCGCCAGCAGCCAAGGACCGGAACTAGCGGGAGAGGGTGAGCAGTTCTTC
CASSQGPELAGEGEQFF
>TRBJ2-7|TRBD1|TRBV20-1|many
TGCAGTGCTAGTCCCGACAGGGTAGAAGAGCAGTACTTC
CSASPDRVEEQYF
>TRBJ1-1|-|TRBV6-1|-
TGTGCCAGCAGTGAATATTTTGGTCTGGTTTCGGGAACTGAAGCTTTCTTT
CASSEYFGLVSGTEAFF
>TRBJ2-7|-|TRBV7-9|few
TGTGCCAGTTTTAGTAGCTCGCGCCTCTCCTACGAGCAGTACTTC
CASFSSSRLSYEQYF
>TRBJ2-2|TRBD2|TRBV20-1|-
TGCAGTGCTAGAGACACTAGCGGGACCACCGGGGAGCTGTTTTTT
CSARDTSGTTGELFF
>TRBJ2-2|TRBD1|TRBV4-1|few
TGCGCCAGCAGCTACGGACAGGGGGCAAAGTCCGGGGAGCTGTTTTTT
CASSYGQGAKSGELFF
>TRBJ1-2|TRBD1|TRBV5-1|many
TGCGCCAGCAGCCAAGTTCCGGCAGGGGGCTATGGCTACACCTTC
CASSQVPAGGYGYTF
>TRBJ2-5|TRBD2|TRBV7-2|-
TGTGCCAGCGGCCAGGGACTAGCGGGAGTAGAACAAGAGACCCAGTACTTC
CASGQGLAGVEQETQYF
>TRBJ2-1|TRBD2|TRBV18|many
TGTGCCAGCTCACCAGAAACGGGAGGGCCCCAGTTCTTC
CASSPETGGPQFF
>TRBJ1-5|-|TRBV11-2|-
TGTGCCGGCAGCTCAGGGGATCAGCCCCAGCATTTT
CAGSSGDQPQHF
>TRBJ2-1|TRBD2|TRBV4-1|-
TGCGCCAGCAGCCCTAGACTAGCGGGAGGGAGGGCCTACAATGAGCAGTTCTTC
CASSPRLAGGRAYNEQFF
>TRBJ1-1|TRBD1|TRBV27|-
TGTGCCAGCAGTATGCGGACAGGGGGCTTTTATACTGAAGCTTTCTTT
CASSMRTGGFYTEAFF
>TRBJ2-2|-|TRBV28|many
TGTGCCAGCACCGCGGCGAACACCGGGGAGCTGTTTTTT
CASTAANTGELFF
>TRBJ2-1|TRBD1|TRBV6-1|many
TGTGCCAGCAGAATACTACAGGGGAATGAGCAGTTCTTC
CASRILQGNEQFF
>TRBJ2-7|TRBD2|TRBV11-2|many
TGTGCCAGCAGCTTAGAGTTAGCGGGGGCCTACGAGCAGTACTTC
CASSLELAGAYEQYF
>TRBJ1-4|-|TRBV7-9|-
TGTGCCAGCAGCTCCAGCCGACAGCATAATGAAAAACTGTTTTTT
CASSSSRQHNEKLFF
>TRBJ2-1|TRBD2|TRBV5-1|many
TGCGCCAGCAGCACCAGCGGGGCCTCCTACAATGAGCAGTTCTTC
CASSTSGASYNEQFF
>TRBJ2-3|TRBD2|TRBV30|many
TGTGCCTGGAGTGGGCCCCAGTGGGCGGGAGGGCCAGATACGCAGTATTTT
CAWSGPQWAGGPDTQYF
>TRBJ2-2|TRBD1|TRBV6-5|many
TGTGCCAGCAGTTACTGGACAGGGCTCAGGACCGGGGAGCTGTTTTTT
CASSYWTGLRTGELFF
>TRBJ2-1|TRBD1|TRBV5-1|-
TGCGCCAGCAGCTTCGGACAGGGGGTTTCCAATGAGCAGTTCTTC
CASSFGQGVSNEQFF
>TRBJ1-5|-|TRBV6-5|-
TGTGCCAGCAGTTACCGGGAGTTCCAGCCCCAGCATTTT
CASSYREFQPQHF
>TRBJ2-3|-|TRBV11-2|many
TGTGCCAGCAGCTTAGATCCGAGACAGGAAAGCACAGATACGCAGTATTTT
CASSLDPRQESTDTQYF
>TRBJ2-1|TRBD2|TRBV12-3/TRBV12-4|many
TGTGCCAGCAGCCAGACTAGCGGGAGGTACAATGAGCAGTTCTTC
CASSQTSGRYNEQFF
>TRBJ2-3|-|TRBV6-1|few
TGTGCCAGCCTTAATAGTGATACGCAGTATTTT
CASLNSDTQYF
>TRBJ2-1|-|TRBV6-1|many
TGTGCCAGCAGTAACCGCCAAGGGGGGAATGAGCAGTTCTTC
CASSNRQGGNEQFF
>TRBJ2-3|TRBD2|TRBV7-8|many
TGTGCCAGCAGCTTAGCGGATCTAGCGGGAGATACGCAGTATTTT
CASSLADLAGDTQYF
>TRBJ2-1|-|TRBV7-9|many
TGTGCCAGCAGCTTAGGGGGGTTCGACAATGAGCAGTTCTTC
CASSLGGFDNEQFF
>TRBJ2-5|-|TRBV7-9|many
TGTGCCAGCAGCTTATCTCAGGGCGCAAATCGAAAGACCCAGTACTTC
CASSLSQGANRKTQYF
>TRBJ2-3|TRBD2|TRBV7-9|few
TGTGCCAGCAGCCTCCCGGGACTACGGTCCGATACGCAGTATTTT
CASSLPGLRSDTQYF
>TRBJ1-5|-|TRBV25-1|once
TGTGCCAGCAGTGAAGGTACAGGGCTGCACGATCAGCCCCAGCATTTT
CASSEGTGLHDQPQHF
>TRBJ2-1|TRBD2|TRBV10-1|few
TGCGCCAGCGCTAGGGGGGGTACTAGCGGGAGTAGCACCTACAATGAGCAGTTCTTC
CASARGGTSGSSTYNEQFF